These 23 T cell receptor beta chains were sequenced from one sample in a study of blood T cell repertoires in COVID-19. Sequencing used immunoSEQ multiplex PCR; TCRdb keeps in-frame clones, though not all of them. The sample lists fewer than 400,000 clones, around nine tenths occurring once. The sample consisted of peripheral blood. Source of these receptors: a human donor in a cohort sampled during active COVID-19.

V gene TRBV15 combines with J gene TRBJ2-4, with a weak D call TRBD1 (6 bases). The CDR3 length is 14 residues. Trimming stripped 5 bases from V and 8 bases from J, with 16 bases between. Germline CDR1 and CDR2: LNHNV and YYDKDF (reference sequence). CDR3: CATSAGEGVDIQYF. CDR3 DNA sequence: TGTGCCACCAGCGCCGGAGAGGGGGTGGACATTCAGTACTTC. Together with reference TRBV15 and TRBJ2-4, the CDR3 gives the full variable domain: DAMVIQNPRYQVTQFGKPVTLSCSQTLNHNVMYWYQQKSSQAPKLLFHYYDKDFNNEADTPDNFQSRRPNTSFCFLDIRSPGLGDTAMYLCATSAGEGVDIQYFGAGTRLSVL.

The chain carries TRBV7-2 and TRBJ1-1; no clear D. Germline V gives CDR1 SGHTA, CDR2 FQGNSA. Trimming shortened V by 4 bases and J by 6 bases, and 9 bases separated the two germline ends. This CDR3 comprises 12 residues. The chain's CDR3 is CASSYHGSEAFF. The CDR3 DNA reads TGTGCCAGCAGCTATCACGGTTCTGAAGCTTTCTTT.

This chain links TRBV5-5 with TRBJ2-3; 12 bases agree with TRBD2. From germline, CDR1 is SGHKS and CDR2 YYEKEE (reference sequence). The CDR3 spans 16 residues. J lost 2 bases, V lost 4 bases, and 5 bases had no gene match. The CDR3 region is CASSATSGGFTDTQYF. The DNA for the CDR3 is TGTGCCAGCAGCGCTACTAGCGGGGGGTTCACAGATACGCAGTATTTT.

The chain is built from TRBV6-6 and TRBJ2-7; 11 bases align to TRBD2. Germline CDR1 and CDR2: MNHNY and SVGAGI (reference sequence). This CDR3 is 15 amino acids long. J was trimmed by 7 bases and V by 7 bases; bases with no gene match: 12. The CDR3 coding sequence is TGTGCCAGCACCTTAGCGGGAGGGCCTACTGGGGAGCAGTACTTC. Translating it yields CASTLAGGPTGEQYF.

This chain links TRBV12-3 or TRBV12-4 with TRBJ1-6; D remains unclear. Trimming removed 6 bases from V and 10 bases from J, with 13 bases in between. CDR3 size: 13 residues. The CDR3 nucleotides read TGTGCCAGCAGCCGCGGTTTAGGATCACCCCTCCACTTT. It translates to CASSRGLGSPLHF.

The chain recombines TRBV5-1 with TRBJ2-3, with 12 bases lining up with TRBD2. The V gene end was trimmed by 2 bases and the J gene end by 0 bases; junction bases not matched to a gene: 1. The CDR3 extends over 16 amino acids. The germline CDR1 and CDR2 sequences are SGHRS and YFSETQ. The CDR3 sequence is CASSFGLAGSTDTQYF. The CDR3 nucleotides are TGCGCCAGCAGCTTCGGACTAGCGGGGAGCACAGATACGCAGTATTTT.

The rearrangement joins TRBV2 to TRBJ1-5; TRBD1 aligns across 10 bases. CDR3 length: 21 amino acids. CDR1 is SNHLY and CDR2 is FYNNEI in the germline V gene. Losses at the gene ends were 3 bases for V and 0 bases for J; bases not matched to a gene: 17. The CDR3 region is CASSDQGGTGDTFYSNQPQHF. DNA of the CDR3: TGTGCCAGCAGTGATCAAGGCGGGACAGGGGACACCTTTTATAGCAATCAGCCCCAGCATTTT.

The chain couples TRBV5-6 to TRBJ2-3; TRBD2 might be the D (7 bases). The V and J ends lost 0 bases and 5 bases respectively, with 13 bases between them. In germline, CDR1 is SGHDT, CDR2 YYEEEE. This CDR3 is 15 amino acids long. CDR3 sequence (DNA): TGTGCCAGCAGCTTGGGGGCGGGGGCAGGAGATACGCAGTATTTT. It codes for CASSLGAGAGDTQYF.

In DNA, the CDR3 is TGTGCCTGGAGTCAAACAGATACGCAGTATTTT. It encodes CAWSQTDTQYF. The rearrangement joins TRBV30 to TRBJ2-3; D is unclear. CDR1 GTSNPN and CDR2 SVGIG come from the germline V gene (reference sequence). The CDR3 covers 11 residues. Trimming shortened V by 2 bases and J by 3 bases, and 3 bases separated the two germline ends.

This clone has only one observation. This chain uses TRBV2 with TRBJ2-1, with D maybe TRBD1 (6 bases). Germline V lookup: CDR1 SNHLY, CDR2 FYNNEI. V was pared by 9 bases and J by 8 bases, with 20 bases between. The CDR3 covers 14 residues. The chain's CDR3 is CASYHPGTTHEQFF. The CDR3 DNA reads TGTGCCAGTTATCATCCAGGGACAACGCATGAGCAGTTCTTC.

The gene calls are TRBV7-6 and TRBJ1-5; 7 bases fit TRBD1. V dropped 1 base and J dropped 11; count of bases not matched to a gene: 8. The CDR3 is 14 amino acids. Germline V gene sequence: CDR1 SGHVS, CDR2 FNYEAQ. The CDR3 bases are TGTGCCAGCAGCTTAGAGGCAGGGGGAACAGCCCAGCATTTT. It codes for CASSLEAGGTAQHF.

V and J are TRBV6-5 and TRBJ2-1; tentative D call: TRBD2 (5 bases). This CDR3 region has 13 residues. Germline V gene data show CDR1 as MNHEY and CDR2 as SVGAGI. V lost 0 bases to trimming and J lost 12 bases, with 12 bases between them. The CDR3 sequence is CASSYSGFAGQFF. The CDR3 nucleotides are TGTGCCAGCAGTTACTCGGGGTTTGCGGGGCAGTTCTTC.

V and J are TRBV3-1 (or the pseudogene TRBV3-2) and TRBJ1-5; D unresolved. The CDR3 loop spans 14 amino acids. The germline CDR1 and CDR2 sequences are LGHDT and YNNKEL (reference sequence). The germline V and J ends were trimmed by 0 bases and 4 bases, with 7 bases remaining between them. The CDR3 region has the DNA TGTGCCAGCAGCCAAGATCTAATGAATCAGCCCCAGCATTTT. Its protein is CASSQDLMNQPQHF.

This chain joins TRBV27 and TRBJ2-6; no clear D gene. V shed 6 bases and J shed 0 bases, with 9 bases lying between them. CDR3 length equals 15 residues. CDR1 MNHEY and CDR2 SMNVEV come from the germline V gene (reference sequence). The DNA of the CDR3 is TGTGCCAGCAGGTCTCACACCTCTGGGGCCAACGTCCTGACTTTC. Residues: CASRSHTSGANVLTF.

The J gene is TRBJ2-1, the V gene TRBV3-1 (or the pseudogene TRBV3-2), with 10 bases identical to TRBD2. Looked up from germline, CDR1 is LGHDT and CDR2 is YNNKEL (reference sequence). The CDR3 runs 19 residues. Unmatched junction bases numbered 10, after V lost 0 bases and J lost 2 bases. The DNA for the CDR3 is TGTGCCAGCAGCCAAGATAGCGGGAGGCCTCGGGGGGCCTACAATGAGCAGTTCTTC. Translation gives CASSQDSGRPRGAYNEQFF.

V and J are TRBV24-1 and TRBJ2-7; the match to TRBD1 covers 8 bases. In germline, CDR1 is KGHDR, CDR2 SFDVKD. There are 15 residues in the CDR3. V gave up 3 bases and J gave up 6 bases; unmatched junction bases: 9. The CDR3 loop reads CATSDGTGNRAEQYF. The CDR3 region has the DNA TGTGCCACCAGTGATGGGACAGGAAATCGAGCCGAGCAGTACTTC.

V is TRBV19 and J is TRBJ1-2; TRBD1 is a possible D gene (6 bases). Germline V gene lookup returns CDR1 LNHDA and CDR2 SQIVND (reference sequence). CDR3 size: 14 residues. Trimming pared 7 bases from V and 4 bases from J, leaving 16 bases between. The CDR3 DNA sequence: TGTGCCAGTAACGAATCGGGACACCTCTATGGCTACACCTTC. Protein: CASNESGHLYGYTF.

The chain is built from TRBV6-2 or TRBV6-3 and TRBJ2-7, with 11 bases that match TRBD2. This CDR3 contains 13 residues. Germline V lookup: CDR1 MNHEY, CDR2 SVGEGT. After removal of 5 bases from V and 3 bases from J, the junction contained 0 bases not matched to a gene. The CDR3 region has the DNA TGTGCCAGCAGTCTAGCGGGGGGCTACGAGCAGTACTTC. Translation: CASSLAGGYEQYF.

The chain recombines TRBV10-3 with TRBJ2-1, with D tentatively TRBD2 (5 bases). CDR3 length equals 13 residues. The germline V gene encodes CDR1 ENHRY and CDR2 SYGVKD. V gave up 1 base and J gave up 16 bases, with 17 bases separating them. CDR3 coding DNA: TGTGCCATCAGTGAGTTTGAGGAGGCGGCTGATTTCTTC. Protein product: CAISEFEEAADFF.

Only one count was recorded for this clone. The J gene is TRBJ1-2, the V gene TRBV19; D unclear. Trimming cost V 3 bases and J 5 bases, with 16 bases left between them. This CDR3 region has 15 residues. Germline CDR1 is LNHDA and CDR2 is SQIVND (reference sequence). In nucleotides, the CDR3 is TGTGCCAGTAGTATCCTTGAGGCTTTTCGGTATGGCTACACCTTC. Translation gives CASSILEAFRYGYTF.

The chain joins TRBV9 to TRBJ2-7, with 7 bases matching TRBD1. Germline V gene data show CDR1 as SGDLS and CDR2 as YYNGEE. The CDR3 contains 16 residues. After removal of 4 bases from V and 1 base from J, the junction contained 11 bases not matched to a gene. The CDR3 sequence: CASSPAPRQGSYEQYF. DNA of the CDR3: TGTGCCAGCAGCCCGGCACCGAGACAGGGATCCTACGAGCAGTACTTC.

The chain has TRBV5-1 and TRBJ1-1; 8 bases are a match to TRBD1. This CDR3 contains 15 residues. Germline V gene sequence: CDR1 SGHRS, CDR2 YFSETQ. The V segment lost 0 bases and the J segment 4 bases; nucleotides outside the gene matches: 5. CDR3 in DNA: TGCGCCAGCAGCTTGGGGGGACAGGCCGGCACTGAAGCTTTCTTT. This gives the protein CASSLGGQAGTEAFF.

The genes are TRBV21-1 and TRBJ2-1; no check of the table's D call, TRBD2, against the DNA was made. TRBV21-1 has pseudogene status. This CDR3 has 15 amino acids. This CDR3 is CASSKGGGAYNEQFF. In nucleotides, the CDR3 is TGTGCCAGCAGCAAAGGTGGGGGGGCCTACAATGAGCAGTTCTTC.